This record concerns one T cell receptor beta chain sequence. Its antigen is unidentified. Mismatch with germline at one junction end may stem from a read error. With 60 Vbeta and 13 Jbeta primers, the PCR was carried out. Only in-frame clones appear in the TCRdb table, and some are missing; sequencing was by immunoSEQ multiplex PCR. This repertoire shows some 140,000 clones, 80% found once; its top ten account for over 5%. The CDR3 spans 14 residues. Germline lookup yields CDR1 SSHAT and CDR2 FNYEAQ (reference sequence). This record belongs to a study of cytomegalovirus exposure and HLA in healthy donors. Whole-study results and caveats: CMV serostatus stood as the only immune exposure information on hand. A later analysis linked 15,000 to 20,000 TCR beta sequences to HLA alleles at 0.05 false discovery rate. Most observed TCR sequences were rare, whereas some public TCRs were detected in many donors.

The material sequenced was PBMCs. The sequence was obtained from a woman aged 40 to 49 in good health and CMV-seropositive. The V and J genes are TRBV7-7 and TRBJ2-7, with a possible D match to TRBD1 (5 bases). The CDR3 bases are TGTGCTAGCAGCCTCGACAGAGACTCCTACGAGCAGTACTTC. Protein product: CASSLDRDSYEQYF. The whole variable domain, filled in from reference TRBV7-7 and TRBJ2-7, reads GAGVSQSPRYKVTKRGQDVTLRCDPISSHATLYWYQQALGQGPEFLTYFNYEAQPDKSGLPSDRFSAERPEGSISTLTIQRTEQRDSAMYRCASSLDRDSYEQYFGPGTRLTVT.